The 28 T cell receptor beta chains presented below share a single source sample, sequenced in a study of cytomegalovirus exposure and HLA in healthy donors. The PCR had 60 Vbeta and 13 Jbeta primers. Some clones are missing from TCRdb's copy, which holds only in-frame ones; the method was immunoSEQ multiplex PCR. The repertoire holds 150,000 to 200,000 clones, with 60% to 80% as singletons. The sample comprised PBMCs. The source of these receptors is a man aged 40-49 years in good health and CMV-seronegative.

In its sample, this clone was seen a few times. The chain combines TRBV4-1 with TRBJ1-1; D is unclear. CDR3 size: 13 residues. CDR1 and CDR2 (germline): MGHRA, YSYEKL. The ends were cut back, 1 base at V and 10 bases at J, with 13 bases in the middle. The CDR3 sequence: CASSQADLGGAFF. The CDR3 DNA reads as TGCGCCAGCAGCCAAGCCGACTTAGGTGGAGCTTTCTTT.

V usage is TRBV11-1 and J usage is TRBJ2-1; 13 nucleotides align to TRBD2. The germline V gene has CDR1 SGHAT and CDR2 FQDESV (reference sequence). The length of the CDR3 is 16 residues. With 2 bases clipped from V and 8 bases from J, the junction kept 6 bases outside the gene matches. CDR3 residues: CASSLLTSGGVDEQFF. The CDR3 DNA reads as TGTGCCAGCAGCTTACTCACTAGCGGGGGGGTGGATGAGCAGTTCTTC.

This clone was counted a few times. The J gene is TRBJ2-7, the V gene TRBV7-2; D gene uncertain. V lost 7 bases and J lost 2, with 15 bases in between. This CDR3 contains 14 residues. In germline, CDR1 is SGHTA, CDR2 FQGNSA. The CDR3 region has the DNA TGTGCCAGCACCCGAGCAGGTAACGCCTACGAGCAGTACTTC. As protein: CASTRAGNAYEQYF.

The chain is built from TRBV5-1 and TRBJ2-5, with a weak D call TRBD1 (5 bases). The DNA end lines up better with TRBJ2-7; the J call may be wrong. The CDR3 totals 12 residues. CDR1 is SGHRS, CDR2 YFSETQ, per germline. The CDR3 spells CASKDSFYEQYF. CDR3 DNA: TGCGCCAGCAAAGACAGCTTCTACGAGCAGTACTTC.

The chain joins TRBV11-2 to TRBJ1-4; 7 bases align to TRBD1. The CDR3 covers 14 residues. CDR1 SGHAT and CDR2 FQNNGV come from the germline V gene. Germline trimming cut 3 bases from V and 5 bases from J; bases unmatched to any gene: 3. The CDR3 DNA is TGTGCCAGCAGCTTGGGACAGAAAAATGAAAAACTGTTTTTT. Residues: CASSLGQKNEKLFF. The variable domain in full, completed from reference TRBV11-2 and TRBJ1-4, reads EAGVAQSPRYKIIEKRQSVAFWCNPISGHATLYWYQQILGQGPKLLIQFQNNGVVDDSQLPKDRFSAERLKGVDSTLKIQPAKLEDSAVYLCASSLGQKNEKLFFGSGTQLSVL.

The gene calls are TRBV6-5 and TRBJ2-2, with D uncertain. The CDR3 runs 15 residues. Germline V gene lookup returns CDR1 MNHEY and CDR2 SVGAGI. V lost 3 bases and J 4 bases, leaving 12 bases between the germline ends. In DNA, the CDR3 is TGTGCCAGCAGTTATTCAACCTCGGGCACCGGGGAGCTGTTTTTT. It codes for CASSYSTSGTGELFF.

This clone showed up just a few times. The rearrangement links TRBV28 to TRBJ1-2, with 9 bases identical to TRBD1. The V and J ends lost 6 bases and 0 bases, in that order; junction bases with no gene match: 14. This CDR3 contains 18 residues. The germline V gene encodes CDR1 MDHEN and CDR2 SYDVKM. The CDR3 loop reads CASSSGPGQGVANYGYTF. CDR3 coding DNA: TGTGCCAGCAGCTCGGGACCGGGACAGGGTGTTGCTAACTATGGCTACACCTTC.

In its sample, this clone was seen a few times. The rearrangement links TRBV7-2 to TRBJ1-5; the match to TRBD1 covers 8 bases. V dropped 5 bases and J dropped 5; count of bases not matched to a gene: 11. This CDR3 has 16 residues. From germline, CDR1 is SGHTA and CDR2 FQGNSA. The CDR3 loop is CASSQGQGGFHQPQHF. The CDR3 DNA is TGTGCCAGCAGCCAAGGACAGGGTGGTTTTCATCAGCCCCAGCATTTT.

The CDR3 loop reads CASSSGLAGGLVMKETQYF. In nucleotides, the CDR3 is TGCGCCAGCAGCTCGGGACTAGCGGGGGGACTTGTAATGAAAGAGACCCAGTACTTC. This chain uses TRBV5-1 with TRBJ2-5, with 15 nucleotides matching TRBD2. Trimming at V came to 3 bases and at J to 3 bases, leaving 12 bases not matched to a gene. This CDR3 region has 19 residues. Germline CDR1 reads SGHRS; CDR2 reads YFSETQ.

The chain has TRBV5-5 and TRBJ2-5; a weak D match, TRBD1 (5 bases). The tail of the sequence fits TRBJ2-7 better, so the J call may be wrong. Germline V gene lookup returns CDR1 SGHKS and CDR2 YYEKEE (reference sequence). The CDR3 length is 12 residues. The CDR3: CASSFRGNEQYF. The CDR3 region has the DNA TGTGCCAGCAGCTTTAGGGGAAACGAGCAGTACTTC.

The rearrangement uses TRBV7-8 and TRBJ2-1, with 16 bases matching TRBD2. The ends lost 5 bases at V and 9 bases at J; junction bases unmatched: 7. CDR1 and CDR2 (germline): SGHVS, FQNEAQ. CDR3 length: 16 residues. CDR3 in DNA: TGTGCCAGCAGCCCGTCGGGACTAGCGGGAGGGAGTGAGCAGTTCTTC. This translates into CASSPSGLAGGSEQFF. The full variable domain, its missing parts supplied by reference TRBV7-8 and TRBJ2-1, is GAGVSQSPRYKVAKRGQDVALRCDPISGHVSLFWYQQALGQGPEFLTYFQNEAQLDKSGLPSDRFFAERPEGSVSTLKIQRTQQEDSAVYLCASSPSGLAGGSEQFFGPGTRLTVL.

There are a few counts of this clone. The rearrangement links TRBV30 to TRBJ1-1, with a possible D match to TRBD1 (6 bases). There are 14 residues in the CDR3. Germline CDR1 GTSNPN, CDR2 SVGIG (reference sequence). V lost 0 bases to trimming and J lost 0 bases, with 8 bases between them. The chain's CDR3 is CAWSVSGVNTEAFF. CDR3 nucleotides: TGTGCCTGGAGTGTATCAGGGGTGAACACTGAAGCTTTCTTT.

The CDR3 DNA sequence: TGTGCCAGCAGTGGAGTGGGCAGCCTGTGGCAAGAGACCCAGTACTTC. Protein: CASSGVGSLWQETQYF. The chain combines TRBV2 with TRBJ2-5; no clear D. Germline CDR1 and CDR2: SNHLY and FYNNEI. V lost 4 bases and J lost 2, with 17 bases in between. This CDR3 contains 16 residues. Full variable domain (missing parts from reference TRBV2 and TRBJ2-5): EPEVTQTPSHQVTQMGQEVILRCVPISNHLYFYWYRQILGQKVEFLVSFYNNEISEKSEIFDDQFSVERPDGSNFTLKIRSTKLEDSAMYFCASSGVGSLWQETQYFGPGTRLLVL.

The chain recombines TRBV11-2 with TRBJ2-7; D uncertain. The germline CDR1 and CDR2 sequences are SGHAT and FQNNGV. With 5 bases removed from V and 3 bases from J, the gap between germline ends came to 11 bases. The CDR3 covers 13 residues. The CDR3 is CASSKRSGYEQYF. CDR3 DNA sequence: TGTGCCAGCAGCAAACGGAGTGGCTACGAGCAGTACTTC.

The chain carries TRBV10-3 and TRBJ2-1; 9 bases map to TRBD2. Germline assignment: CDR1 ENHRY and CDR2 SYGVKD. J lost 7 bases, V lost 5 bases, and 0 bases had no gene match. The CDR3 spans 12 residues. In DNA, the CDR3 is TGTGCCATCAGTAGCGGGGGGAATGAGCAGTTCTTC. Encoded protein: CAISSGGNEQFF.

The V call is TRBV4-2, the J call TRBJ1-6, with 8 nucleotides matching TRBD1. Germline assignment: CDR1 LGHNA and CDR2 YNFKEQ. The CDR3 has 17 residues. The J segment lost 9 bases and the V segment lost 6 bases, leaving 16 bases of the junction unmatched. The CDR3 DNA reads as TGTGCCAGCAGAGACGGGAGACAGGGGCAGGACAGTTCACCCCTCCACTTT. This sequence encodes CASRDGRQGQDSSPLHF.

This clone occurred a few times. V is TRBV29-1 and J is TRBJ2-3; perhaps TRBD2 as D (6 bases). The CDR3 totals 13 residues. With 3 bases removed from V and 4 bases from J, the gap between germline ends came to 11 bases. Germline CDR1 SQVTM, CDR2 ANQGSEA. The CDR3 spells CSVDWGLPDTQYF. The CDR3 DNA reads TGCAGCGTTGATTGGGGACTTCCAGATACGCAGTATTTT.

This clone was counted only a few times. The chain joins TRBV7-9 to TRBJ2-7; D call uncertain. The V and J ends lost 5 bases and 6 bases respectively, with 11 bases between them. The CDR3 is 12 amino acids. Germline assignment: CDR1 SEHNR and CDR2 FQNEAQ (reference sequence). The CDR3 DNA is TGTGCCAGCAGCCCCTCGGTCGCCGAGCAGTACTTC. Its protein product is CASSPSVAEQYF.

The V and J genes are TRBV6-1 and TRBJ2-1; the match to TRBD2 covers 14 bases. The J segment lost 7 bases and the V segment lost 3 bases, leaving 5 bases of the junction unmatched. From germline, CDR1 is MNHNS and CDR2 SASEGT. The CDR3 sequence is 16 residues long. In nucleotides, the CDR3 is TGTGCCAGCAGTGACCCGACTAGCGGGGGGGGGAATGAGCAGTTCTTC. This gives the protein CASSDPTSGGGNEQFF.

This clone was seen only once. Here the CDR3 reads CASISVQGTDTQYF. In DNA form, the CDR3 reads TGTGCCAGCATCTCCGTCCAGGGGACAGATACGCAGTATTTT. The chain uses TRBV7-9 and TRBJ2-3, with TRBD1 as a possible D gene (6 bases). CDR3 length: 14 amino acids. Germline assignment: CDR1 SEHNR and CDR2 FQNEAQ (reference sequence). V was cut by 7 bases and J by 3 bases, with 14 bases left in between.

The V call is TRBV5-4, the J call TRBJ2-1; TRBD1 aligns across 9 bases. The CDR3 is 15 amino acids. The germline V gene has CDR1 SGHNT and CDR2 YYREEE (reference sequence). V lost 3 bases, J lost 6 bases, and 7 bases stayed unmatched. CDR3 DNA: TGTGCCAGCAGCTCGACAGGGGGAAATTTCAATGAGCAGTTCTTC. Protein product: CASSSTGGNFNEQFF.

The rearrangement uses TRBV30 and TRBJ2-2, with D uncertain. There are 16 residues in the CDR3. The V and J ends lost 0 bases and 10 bases respectively, with 21 bases between them. Germline V gene sequence: CDR1 GTSNPN, CDR2 SVGIG (reference sequence). The CDR3 region is CAWSVLQYPTAQELFF. In DNA, the CDR3 is TGTGCCTGGAGTGTACTTCAATATCCCACTGCTCAGGAGCTGTTTTTT.

This clone was detected a few times. Here the CDR3 reads CASSLTRGSGNTIYF. DNA for the CDR3: TGCGCCAGCAGCCTCACACGGGGCTCTGGAAACACCATATATTTT. J is TRBJ1-3 and V is TRBV4-1, with no clear D. The V gene lost 4 bases and the J gene lost 0 bases, with 10 bases spanning the gap. Germline V gives CDR1 MGHRA, CDR2 YSYEKL. The length of the CDR3 is 15 residues.

This clone was counted only a few times. The chain recombines TRBV2 with TRBJ1-3, with TRBD1 as a possible D gene (6 bases). Germline lookup yields CDR1 SNHLY and CDR2 FYNNEI. The V end was cut by 5 bases, the J end by 4 bases, with 15 bases between. CDR3 length: 15 residues. CDR3 sequence (DNA): TGTGCCAGCAGTTTTAAACAGGGTGGAGGAAACACCATATATTTT. Translation gives CASSFKQGGGNTIYF.

The chain couples TRBV27 to TRBJ1-2; D not certain. The germline V and J ends were trimmed by 6 bases and 2 bases, with 19 bases remaining between them. The CDR3 spans 16 residues. Germline CDR1 reads MNHEY; CDR2 reads SMNVEV (reference sequence). DNA of the CDR3: TGTGCCAGCAGCTCCCGGTCTCTTTCCCCAAACTATGGCTACACCTTC. Its translation is CASSSRSLSPNYGYTF.

Comment on this clone: The sample contains more than one DNA sequence encoding this CDR3. The chain uses TRBV6-6 and TRBJ2-7; D perhaps matches TRBD1 (6 bases). Germline CDR1 is MNHNY and CDR2 is SVGAGI (reference sequence). The CDR3 runs 13 residues. The V gene lost 2 bases and the J gene lost 4 bases, with 9 bases spanning the gap. CDR3 DNA: TGTGCCAGCAGTTACGGCAGGGGTTACGAGCAGTACTTC. This gives the protein CASSYGRGYEQYF.

In this sample, this clone turned up a few times. This chain joins TRBV11-1 and TRBJ2-6, with 9 bases fitting TRBD2. The V and J ends lost 4 bases and 3 bases, in that order; junction bases with no gene match: 13. Germline CDR1 is SGHAT and CDR2 is FQDESV (reference sequence). The CDR3 totals 19 residues. This chain's CDR3 is CASSYRGASGKGGANVLTF. CDR3 in DNA: TGTGCCAGCAGCTACCGTGGGGCTAGCGGGAAGGGTGGGGCCAACGTCCTGACTTTC. Full variable domain (remainder filled in from reference TRBV11-1 and TRBJ2-6): EAEVAQSPRYKITEKSQAVAFWCDPISGHATLYWYRQILGQGPELLVQFQDESVVDDSQLPKDRFSAERLKGVDSTLKIQPAELGDSAMYLCASSYRGASGKGGANVLTFGAGSRLTVL.

J is TRBJ1-6 and V is TRBV5-8; TRBD1 aligns across 9 bases. The CDR3 sequence is 15 residues long. J lost 9 bases, V lost 5 bases, and 9 bases had no gene match. The germline CDR1 and CDR2 sequences are SGHTS and YDEGEE. CDR3 amino acids: CASRTRTGESSPLHF. The CDR3 DNA is TGTGCCAGCAGAACCCGGACAGGGGAGAGTTCACCCCTCCACTTT.